This TCR beta chain was captured by sequencing in a study of T cells in Graves' hyperthyroidism and ophthalmopathy. Duration under 3 months, a NOSPECS grade of at least 4, and a Clinical Activity Score of at least 3 characterized the ophthalmopathy patients. A roughly 10 ml volume of fresh peripheral blood provided the PBMCs. TCR beta CDR3 regions were amplified from RNA. Primed by the HTBI set, a first-round RT-PCR was run on the TCR CDR3. TCRdb re-derived calls from the multiplex PCR reads in MiXCR, one entry per CDR3 protein. This table holds 250,000 to 400,000 distinct CDR3 sequences, roughly 13% found once. This clonotype was found many times. Its target is unknown. CDR1 is SEHNR and CDR2 is FQNEAQ in the germline V gene (reference sequence). The CDR3 spans 14 residues. V gave up 4 bases and J gave up 1 base, with 8 bases separating them. The study's findings and limits: In validation, the model predicted ophthalmopathy. These predictions came a median around 5.9 months before onset.

This chain joins TRBV7-9 and TRBJ2-4; D may match TRBD1 or TRBD2 (5 bases each). The specimen sequenced was blood. The receptor comes from a woman aged 40 to 50 with Graves' ophthalmopathy. CDR3 in amino acids: CASSSRGAKNIQYF. DNA of the CDR3: TGTGCCAGCAGCTCGAGGGGTGCCAAAAACATTCAGTACTTC.